This entry lists 3 T cell receptor beta chains sequenced from one sample in a study of T cells in narcolepsy. The protocol was immunoSEQ multiplex PCR, while the TCRdb copy is restricted to in-frame clones and leaves out a portion. This table has about 20,000 clones, about 80% appearing once. Material for sequencing was memory (CD45RA-) CD4+ T cells from blood. The receptors originated from a human donor in good health.

J is TRBJ1-4 and V is TRBV4-3, with TRBD1 matching over 7 bases. V was pared by 3 bases and J by 0 bases, with 10 bases of the junction left unmatched. The CDR3 consists of 18 residues. CDR1 and CDR2 (germline): LGHNA, YSLEER. The CDR3 is CASSQEPNRGATNEKLFF. The CDR3 DNA is TGCGCCAGCAGCCAGGAACCGAACAGGGGAGCAACTAATGAAAAACTGTTTTTT.

This clone was seen a handful of times. The chain employs TRBV2 and TRBJ1-5, with 9 bases fitting TRBD1. Germline lookup yields CDR1 SNHLY and CDR2 FYNNEI. J lost 2 bases, V lost 5 bases, and 16 bases had no gene match. The CDR3 is 19 residues long. CDR3 amino acids: CASSPPLKDRGWGNQPQHF. Here the CDR3 DNA reads TGTGCCAGCAGTCCCCCTCTCAAGGACAGGGGATGGGGCAATCAGCCCCAGCATTTT.

This rearrangement joins TRBV10-3 to TRBJ2-5; TRBD2 matches 11 bases. From germline, CDR1 is ENHRY and CDR2 SYGVKD. V was pared by 4 bases and J by 3 bases, with 4 bases of the junction left unmatched. CDR3 length: 15 amino acids. The CDR3 nucleotides are TGTGCCATCAGTGGGACTAGCGGGCGAAAAGAGACCCAGTACTTC. Encoded protein: CAISGTSGRKETQYF.